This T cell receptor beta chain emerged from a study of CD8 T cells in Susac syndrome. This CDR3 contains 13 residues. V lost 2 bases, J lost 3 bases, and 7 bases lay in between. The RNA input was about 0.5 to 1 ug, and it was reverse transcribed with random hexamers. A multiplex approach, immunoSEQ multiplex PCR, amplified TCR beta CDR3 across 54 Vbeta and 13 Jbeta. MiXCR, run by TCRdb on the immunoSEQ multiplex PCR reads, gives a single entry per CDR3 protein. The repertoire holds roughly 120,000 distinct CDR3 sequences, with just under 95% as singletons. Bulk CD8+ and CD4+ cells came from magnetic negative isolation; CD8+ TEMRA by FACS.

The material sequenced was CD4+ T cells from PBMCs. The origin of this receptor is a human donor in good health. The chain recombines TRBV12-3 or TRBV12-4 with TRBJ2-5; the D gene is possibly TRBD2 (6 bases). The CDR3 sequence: CASSLSGEETQYF. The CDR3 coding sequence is TGTGCCAGCAGTTTATCGGGGGAAGAGACCCAGTACTTC.